The clone carrying this T cell receptor (beta chain) was counted a few times. Its antigen remains unknown. This sample was taken from a study of T-cell memory formation after mild COVID-19. V was clipped by 4 bases and J by 0 bases; unmatched bases: 5. CDR1 and CDR2 (germline): SGHRS, YFSETQ. This CDR3 has 16 residues. Study results and caveats: Most CD4+ clones that shrank were in CM and EM, while CD8+ ones turned up in EMRA. Clones that got smaller from day 15 to 85 had even CD4/CD8, while clones growing later tipped toward CD4+. Pre-infection memory harbored some responding clones, suggesting cross-reactive memory joined.

Amplification by 5'RACE using constant-segment primers produced TCR alpha and TCR beta cDNA libraries that carried sample barcodes and UMIs. TCRdb processed the 5' RACE reads anew with MiXCR; each CDR3 protein has one entry. This sample yields under 450,000 distinct CDR3 sequences, of which roughly 19% are seen a single time; about 21% belongs to the top ten. The chain carries TRBV5-1 and TRBJ2-3; 10 nucleotides agree with TRBD2. The source is a man younger than 30 who had mild COVID-19 (a few samples of this study predate the infection). Cell type and time point are not known. Input material: PBMCs or a T cell subset sorted from them (not recorded which). The CDR3 here is CASSPLAGASTDTQYF. The CDR3 bases are TGCGCCAGCAGCCCGCTAGCGGGGGCTAGCACAGATACGCAGTATTTT.